The 32 T cell receptor beta chains below were found in one sample sequenced in a study of CDR3 diversity in severe acne. MiXCR, applied by TCRdb to the PCR reads, yields one record per CDR3 protein. Counted here are tens of thousands of distinct CDR3 sequences, 45% to 60% occurring once; the ten biggest clones make up 13% to 15%. Sequencing was performed on blood. The receptors here all came from a male donor in good health, without acne.

The table lists this clonotype with many counts. V gene TRBV11-3 combines with J gene TRBJ2-1; the D is unclear. Germline assignment: CDR1 SGHNT and CDR2 YENEEA. Trimming removed 0 bases at V and 10 bases at J, with 7 bases between. CDR3 length equals 12 residues. Written as DNA, the CDR3 is TGTGCCAGCAGCTTAGATGATACGGAGCAGTTCTTC. This encodes CASSLDDTEQFF. Full variable domain (rest looked up from reference TRBV11-3 and TRBJ2-1): EAGVVQSPRYKIIEKKQPVAFWCNPISGHNTLYWYLQNLGQGPELLIRYENEEAVDDSQLPKDRFSAERLKGVDSTLKIQPAELGDSAVYLCASSLDDTEQFFGPGTRLTVL.

The chain uses TRBV29-1 and TRBJ2-1, with 9 nucleotides matching TRBD1. In germline, CDR1 is SQVTM, CDR2 ANQGSEA. This CDR3 has 16 amino acids. After removal of 1 base from V and 6 bases from J, the junction contained 10 bases not matched to a gene. The CDR3 sequence is CSVEGSPGQGGNEQFF. CDR3 sequence (DNA): TGCAGCGTTGAAGGGAGTCCGGGACAGGGAGGCAATGAGCAGTTCTTC.

In this sample, this clonotype turned up a few times. This sequence joins TRBV7-2 and TRBJ1-1, with D unclear. This CDR3 is built from 13 residues. Germline V gives CDR1 SGHTA, CDR2 FQGNSA. V shed 3 bases and J shed 4 bases, with 9 bases lying between them. The CDR3 reads CASSLGSSTEAFF. CDR3 coding DNA: TGTGCCAGCAGCTTGGGTAGTTCCACTGAAGCTTTCTTT.

This clonotype turned up a few times. This chain uses TRBV19 with TRBJ1-3, with a weak D call TRBD1 (6 bases). The germline V gene has CDR1 LNHDA and CDR2 SQIVND (reference sequence). Deletions cut 9 bases from V and 2 bases from J, with 11 bases between. This CDR3 is 13 amino acids long. CDR3 sequence reads: CASHRDPGNTIYF. The CDR3 coding sequence is TGTGCCAGCCACAGGGATCCTGGAAACACCATATATTTT. Drawing the rest from reference TRBV19 and TRBJ1-3, the complete variable domain is DGGITQSPKYLFRKEGQNVTLSCEQNLNHDAMYWYRQDPGQGLRLIYYSQIVNDFQKGDIAEGYSVSREKKESFPLTVTSAQKNPTAFYLCASHRDPGNTIYFGEGSWLTVV.

This clonotype was seen more than once but under ten times. This sequence joins TRBV24-1 and TRBJ2-7, with no clear D. CDR3 length equals 14 residues. The germline V and J ends were trimmed by 3 bases and 3 bases, with 11 bases remaining between them. Per the germline V gene, CDR1 is KGHDR and CDR2 is SFDVKD. The CDR3 loop is CATSDGGNDYEQYF. CDR3 DNA sequence: TGTGCCACCAGTGATGGTGGTAACGACTACGAGCAGTACTTC.

This clonotype was detected only a few times. This chain links TRBV12-3 or TRBV12-4 with TRBJ2-6, with 10 bases fitting TRBD1. The CDR3 totals 13 residues. V lost 6 bases to trimming and J lost 11 bases; unmatched junction nucleotides: 4. The CDR3 nucleotides read TGTGCCAGCAGCCTGGGACAGGGGTACGTCCTGACTTTC. It is translated as CASSLGQGYVLTF.

The sample holds a few counts of this clonotype. The DNA for the CDR3 is TGCGCCAGCATCTCCATGGGGAGTGAAGCTTTCTTT. Residues: CASISMGSEAFF. V and J are TRBV10-2 and TRBJ1-1; D is uncertain. The germline V gene has CDR1 WSHSY and CDR2 SAAADI. Trimming cost V 7 bases and J 7 bases, with 13 bases left between them. The CDR3 extends over 12 amino acids.

This rearrangement joins TRBV6-6 to TRBJ1-2, with D possibly being TRBD1 (6 bases). The ends were cut back, 10 bases at V and 3 bases at J, with 12 bases in the middle. The V gene's germline CDR1 is MNHNY and CDR2 SVGAGI (reference sequence). The CDR3 length is 12 residues. CDR3 nucleotide sequence: TGTGCCACCCAGGGGAGCTACTATGGCTACACCTTC. Protein: CATQGSYYGYTF.

This clonotype was observed a few times. This chain's CDR3 is CASSPDLGIPDTQYF. The DNA of the CDR3 is TGTGCCAGCAGTCCCGACTTGGGGATCCCAGATACGCAGTATTTT. The chain couples TRBV2 to TRBJ2-3; unclear D gene. Deletions cut 5 bases from V and 4 bases from J, with 16 bases between. The CDR3 consists of 15 residues. Germline V gene lookup returns CDR1 SNHLY and CDR2 FYNNEI.

The chain has TRBV20-1 and TRBJ2-7; TRBD2 agrees at 14 bases. The germline V gene has CDR1 DFQATT and CDR2 SNEGSKA (reference sequence). This CDR3 region has 13 residues. V shed 6 bases and J 7 bases; nucleotides not matched to a gene: 5. As DNA, the CDR3 is TGCAGTGCCCCGACTAGCGGGAGGGGTGAGCAGTACTTC. The encoded protein is CSAPTSGRGEQYF.

In its sample, this clonotype was seen once. The chain combines TRBV7-9 with TRBJ2-7, with 11 positions matching TRBD1. The V and J ends lost 3 bases and 6 bases, in that order; junction bases with no gene match: 13. The germline V gene encodes CDR1 SEHNR and CDR2 FQNEAQ (reference sequence). The CDR3 is 17 residues long. CDR3: CASSLGGRGQGEPEQYF. The CDR3, as DNA: TGTGCCAGCAGCTTGGGGGGCAGGGGACAGGGGGAACCCGAGCAGTACTTC.

V usage is TRBV6-1 and J usage is TRBJ2-6, with D hard to call. Germline CDR1 MNHNS, CDR2 SASEGT. V shed 5 bases and J shed 0 bases, with 17 bases lying between them. CDR3 length: 18 amino acids. The CDR3 sequence is CASSLWVGRDSGANVLTF. The DNA for the CDR3 is TGTGCCAGCAGTTTATGGGTCGGACGAGACTCTGGGGCCAACGTCCTGACTTTC.

Regarding this clonotype: At one end the junction does not follow the germline gene, possibly because of a read error. The chain couples TRBV10-3 to TRBJ2-7; D may correspond to TRBD1 or TRBD2 (6 bases each). The CDR3 extends over 15 amino acids. Germline CDR1 is ENHRY and CDR2 is SYGVKD. CDR3 DNA: TGTGCCAGCAGTTCCCCGGGGGCGAGCTCCTACGAGCAGTACTTC. Translation gives CASSSPGASSYEQYF.

This clonotype was detected ten times or more. The chain links TRBV6-6 to TRBJ1-2; weak D call: TRBD1 (6 bases). The V and J ends lost 4 bases and 4 bases respectively, with 10 bases between them. This CDR3 region has 13 residues. Germline CDR1 MNHNY, CDR2 SVGAGI (reference sequence). The CDR3 sequence is CASSLDRIYGYTF. The CDR3, as DNA: TGTGCCAGCAGTTTAGACAGGATCTATGGCTACACCTTC.

The J gene is TRBJ1-4, the V gene TRBV9, with a tentative D call TRBD1 (5 bases). Germline values: CDR1 SGDLS, CDR2 YYNGEE. The V gene lost 3 bases and the J gene lost 4 bases, with 7 bases spanning the gap. The CDR3 sequence is 13 residues long. Here the CDR3 DNA reads TGTGCCAGCAGCGACAGGCATAATGAAAAACTGTTTTTT. This codes for CASSDRHNEKLFF. The full variable domain, completed using reference TRBV9 and TRBJ1-4, is DSGVTQTPKHLITATGQRVTLRCSPRSGDLSVYWYQQSLDQGLQFLIQYYNGEERAKGNILERFSAQQFPDLHSELNLSSLELGDSALYFCASSDRHNEKLFFGSGTQLSVL.

The J gene is TRBJ2-3, the V gene TRBV27; no clear D. There are 14 residues in the CDR3. Between the trimmed V and J ends, which lost 5 bases and 3 bases, there was a span of 12 bases. CDR1 and CDR2 from the germline V gene are MNHEY and SMNVEV (reference sequence). CDR3 protein: CASSVQPRTDTQYF. The CDR3 DNA follows: TGTGCCAGCAGTGTCCAGCCTCGTACAGATACGCAGTATTTT.

This chain connects TRBV11-1 to TRBJ2-5; the D call may be TRBD1 or TRBD2 (8 bases each). CDR3 length: 20 residues. V lost 1 base, J lost 2 bases, and 26 bases lay in between. Germline-derived CDR1 and CDR2 are SGHAT and FQDESV (reference sequence). DNA of the CDR3: TGTGCCAGCAGCTTAGGATTCAGGACAGGGATAGCGGGGTTGCAAGAGACCCAGTACTTC. Encoded protein: CASSLGFRTGIAGLQETQYF.

This rearrangement joins TRBV15 to TRBJ1-2; no clear D. CDR1 and CDR2 (germline): LNHNV, YYDKDF (reference sequence). Trimming pared 0 bases from V and 4 bases from J, leaving 6 bases between. The CDR3 length is 13 residues. CDR3 in amino acids: CATSRDKFYGYTF. The CDR3 nucleotides read TGTGCCACCAGCAGAGACAAGTTCTATGGCTACACCTTC.

For this clonotype: A clone one base away is much larger, so this may be a read error. No conserved phenylalanine or tryptophan is present at the end of the CDR3, so a read error is the likely explanation. CDR3 DNA sequence: TGCGCCAGCAGCCAAGATCCCCCACAGGGCCCTTCGGCCTACAATGAGCAGTTCCTC. Translated: CASSQDPPQGPSAYNEQFL. The chain couples TRBV4-1 to TRBJ2-1; possibly TRBD1 for D (6 bases). Trimming took 0 bases from V and 2 from J, leaving 20 bases between them. Germline CDR1 is MGHRA and CDR2 is YSYEKL. There are 19 residues in the CDR3.

This clonotype was detected ten times or more. The V call is TRBV12-3 or TRBV12-4, the J call TRBJ2-1; D ambiguous. V lost 4 bases and J lost 7, with 11 bases in between. The CDR3 consists of 13 residues. CDR3 bases: TGTGCCAGCAGTTCCCTAGGGCGAAATGAGCAGTTCTTC. Residues: CASSSLGRNEQFF.

There are a few counts of this clonotype. The V and J genes are TRBV20-1 and TRBJ1-2, with TRBD1 matching 7 bases. The V gene's germline CDR1 is DFQATT and CDR2 SNEGSKA (reference sequence). Trimming cost V 6 bases and J 4 bases; bases outside gene matches: 17. The CDR3 is 16 residues long. CDR3 protein: CSASGTGTARIYGYTF. DNA of the CDR3: TGCAGTGCGTCAGGTACCGGGACAGCGAGGATCTATGGCTACACCTTC.

This chain connects TRBV5-1 to TRBJ1-1; no firm D call. This CDR3 comprises 11 residues. Germline loops: CDR1 SGHRS, CDR2 YFSETQ. Trimming pared 0 bases from V and 6 bases from J, leaving 3 bases between. The CDR3 region has the DNA TGCGCCAGCAGCTTGGGGGCTGAAGCTTTCTTT. Encoded protein: CASSLGAEAFF. The full variable domain, in which reference TRBV5-1 and TRBJ1-1 provide the parts outside the CDR3, is KAGVTQTPRYLIKTRGQQVTLSCSPISGHRSVSWYQQTPGQGLQFLFEYFSETQRNKGNFPGRFSGRQFSNSRSEMNVSTLELGDSALYLCASSLGAEAFFGQGTRLTVV.

This clonotype was detected many times. The chain employs TRBV11-2 and TRBJ2-1, with D perhaps matching TRBD2 (6 bases). This CDR3 contains 14 residues. V was clipped by 5 bases and J by 3 bases, with 11 bases between them. Germline V lookup: CDR1 SGHAT, CDR2 FQNNGV. DNA of the CDR3: TGTGCCAGCAGCATCGCGGGACTCTACAATGAGCAGTTCTTC. Its protein is CASSIAGLYNEQFF. Supplemented by reference TRBV11-2 and TRBJ2-1, the full variable domain reads EAGVAQSPRYKIIEKRQSVAFWCNPISGHATLYWYQQILGQGPKLLIQFQNNGVVDDSQLPKDRFSAERLKGVDSTLKIQPAKLEDSAVYLCASSIAGLYNEQFFGPGTRLTVL.

This clonotype was recorded once. The chain has TRBV10-3 and TRBJ1-4, with D possibly TRBD1 on 5 matching bases. The germline V and J ends were trimmed by 1 base and 8 bases, with 14 bases remaining between them. CDR3 size: 15 residues. Per the germline V gene, CDR1 is ENHRY and CDR2 is SYGVKD. The CDR3 bases are TGTGCCATCAGTGAGTATGGGACCCCGGAGGAAAAACTGTTTTTT. The encoded protein is CAISEYGTPEEKLFF.

V and J are TRBV15 and TRBJ1-6, with 7 nucleotides matching TRBD1. CDR3 length: 16 residues. CDR1 and CDR2 from the germline V gene are LNHNV and YYDKDF (reference sequence). V shed 3 bases, J shed 9 bases, and the junction held 11 bases outside the gene matches. CDR3 sequence (DNA): TGTGCCACCAGCAGTGCCCGACAGGGACGAATTTCACCCCTCCACTTT. Amino acids: CATSSARQGRISPLHF.

J is TRBJ1-1 and V is TRBV10-1; D is uncertain. V was trimmed by 6 bases and J by 4 bases, leaving 12 bases between them. The CDR3 totals 13 residues. Germline V gene data show CDR1 as WNHNN and CDR2 as SYGVQD (reference sequence). CDR3 nucleotide sequence: TGCGCCAGCAGGGATGACGGAAGCACTGAAGCTTTCTTT. This translates into CASRDDGSTEAFF.

About this clonotype itself: One junction end does not reproduce the germline sequence, and a read error may be involved. The chain has TRBV5-1 and TRBJ2-2; D assignment may be TRBD1 or TRBD2 (5 bases each). This CDR3 comprises 15 residues. Germline V gene sequence: CDR1 SGHRS, CDR2 YFSETQ. The CDR3 nucleotides are TGCGCCAGCACGGGGCAGGGCCCGAACACCGGGGAGCTGCTTTTT. Residues: CASTGQGPNTGELLF.

This clonotype occurred many times. The V gene is TRBV25-1, the J gene TRBJ2-2; the D is unclear. There are 13 residues in the CDR3. The V end was cut by 2 bases, the J end by 5 bases, with 6 bases between. The germline V gene has CDR1 MGHDK and CDR2 SYGVNS. The CDR3 sequence: CASSERLTGELFF. The CDR3 DNA is TGTGCCAGCAGTGAAAGGCTTACCGGGGAGCTGTTTTTT. The full variable domain, rest sourced from reference TRBV25-1 and TRBJ2-2, is EADIYQTPRYLVIGTGKKITLECSQTMGHDKMYWYQQDPGMELHLIHYSYGVNSTEKGDLSSESTVSRIRTEHFPLTLESARPSHTSQYLCASSERLTGELFFGEGSRLTVL.

The CDR3 bases are TGCAGTGCTAGAGATCCGGGACAGGGCTACGAGCAGTACTTC. The encoded protein is CSARDPGQGYEQYF. The rearrangement links TRBV20-1 to TRBJ2-7; 9 bases map to TRBD1. V lost 0 bases to trimming and J lost 3 bases; unmatched junction nucleotides: 3. The CDR3 is 14 amino acids. Looked up from germline, CDR1 is DFQATT and CDR2 is SNEGSKA (reference sequence).

Details on this clonotype: The junction differs from germline at one of its ends, possibly a read error. This chain joins TRBV10-3 and TRBJ2-1; 11 bases align to TRBD2. Germline V gene lookup returns CDR1 ENHRY and CDR2 SYGVKD. CDR3 size: 15 residues. The CDR3 DNA is TGTCCCATCAGCATCCTAGCGGGGGGTAGGGATGAGCAGTTCTTC. This codes for CPISILAGGRDEQFF.

The genes are TRBV19 and TRBJ1-2; 8 bases align to TRBD1. Germline V lookup: CDR1 LNHDA, CDR2 SQIVND (reference sequence). The CDR3 is made up of 15 amino acids. V lost 3 bases to trimming and J lost 5 bases; unmatched junction nucleotides: 8. Written as DNA, the CDR3 is TGTGCCAGTAGTATCGGCGACAGGGGATGGTATGGCTACACCTTC. Amino acid sequence: CASSIGDRGWYGYTF.

The V and J genes are TRBV6-5 and TRBJ1-2, with D possibly TRBD1 on 6 matching bases. Germline values: CDR1 MNHEY, CDR2 SVGAGI. Trimming took 5 bases from V and 4 from J, leaving 14 bases between them. This CDR3 is built from 14 residues. The CDR3 loop reads CASSERTGPYGYTF. The CDR3 DNA sequence: TGTGCCAGCAGTGAGAGAACAGGGCCCTATGGCTACACCTTC.